This paragraph covers one T cell receptor beta chain sequence. CDR1 MGHDK and CDR2 SYGVNS come from the germline V gene. The CDR3 sequence is 13 residues long. Trimming left V 4 bases short and J 5 bases short, with 11 bases between. Original processing notes: The assay estimated nucleated cells by amplifying reference gene primers. Only in-frame clones appear in the TCRdb table, and some are missing; sequencing was by immunoSEQ multiplex PCR. The DNA was the basis for D and trimming; V, J and clone size are from that table. In the table there are tens of thousands of clones, approximately 83% of which are singletons. This sample stems from a study of blood T cell repertoires in COVID-19. Across the study: The study drew acute and convalescent COVID-19 samples from the United States, Italy and Spain. In each case, the material was cDNA or gDNA derived from T cells, B-cell-depleted T cells, or PBMCs.

The receptor was isolated from a woman older than 75 with active or convalescent COVID-19. Material: peripheral blood. The V and J genes are TRBV25-1 and TRBJ1-1; D not resolved. CDR3 residues: CASSAQAGTEAFF. The CDR3 nucleotides are TGTGCCAGCAGTGCTCAGGCGGGGACTGAAGCTTTCTTT.